Detailed here is one TCR beta chain. This entry is derived from a study of T cell clones after liver transplantation. Study background: TCRbeta sequencing after a pre-transplant mixed lymphocyte reaction identified graft-donor-reactive clones, later tracked in post-transplant blood. As an antigen-independent comparator, third-party-reactive TCRbeta sequences came from pre-transplant mixed lymphocyte reactions. Three of the eight recipients were HCV-positive; the rest had non-autoimmune, non-viral transplant indications. Timepoints were pre-transplant, pre-withdrawal, and after withdrawal was completed or failed.

Per the germline V gene, CDR1 is LGHNA and CDR2 is YSLEER. V was trimmed by 0 bases and J by 4 bases, leaving 14 bases between them. The CDR3 extends over 16 amino acids. Sequencing used immunoSEQ multiplex PCR; TCRdb keeps in-frame clones, though not all of them. The sample has under 55,000 clones, about 82% seen once. The specimen was CD4+ T cells from blood, collected 24 months after liver transplant. The source is a human patient who received a liver transplant. Some T cells may be the graft donor's. This sequence joins TRBV4-3 and TRBJ2-3; D is possibly TRBD1 or TRBD2 (6 bases each). The CDR3 region is CASSQERGWEADTQYF. The CDR3 nucleotides are TGCGCCAGCAGCCAAGAGAGGGGGTGGGAGGCAGATACGCAGTATTTT.